This TCR beta chain emerged from a study of tumor-infiltrating lymphocytes in primary liver carcinoma. Study information: About 3.65 to 7.13 million productive TCRbeta reads were obtained from the samples, with similar numbers across tissue types.

Starting material for RNA and DNA co-extraction consisted of about 17-34 mg of unsorted bulk tissue. Surgeons treated the primary liver carcinoma of the patients by surgical resection. As regards this clonotype: Antigen unknown.

Study observations and caveats: Pairs of tumor regions overlapped more than tumor-adjacent and tumor-blood pairs did.

Trimming cost V 4 bases and J 8 bases, with 15 bases left between them. Per germline, CDR1 MNHEY and CDR2 SVGAGI. The CDR3 runs to 14 residues. The template, roughly 0.45 ug total RNA, yielded TCR beta cDNA made with a constant-region primer. What produced the TCR beta libraries was three nested multiplex PCR rounds using slightly modified ARM-PCR. TRBV1-TRBV30 forward primers paired with a C-beta reverse primer were used in the first two PCR rounds, which ran roughly 10 cycles each. One entry per CDR3 protein, called by TCRdb with MiXCR from the multiplex PCR reads. The sample consists of 90,000 to 150,000 distinct CDR3 sequences, less than 75% of them appearing once.

Sequenced sample: tumor-adjacent normal liver tissue. V is TRBV6-5 and J is TRBJ2-1; D gene ambiguous. The sequence derives from a woman aged 55-69 years with primary liver carcinoma and hepatitis B virus infection. The CDR3 DNA reads as TGTGCCAGCAGTTCCCTGAAGCAAGGGTATGAGCAGTTCTTC. Residues: CASSSLKQGYEQFF.